A single sample is the source of the 9 T cell receptor beta chains below, sequenced in a study of shared clonotypes between healthy human individuals. Positively selected for CCR7, the CD45RO-negative cells used as naive CD8 cells excluded terminally differentiated effector memory CD45RA+ cells. Assay: immunoSEQ multiplex PCR; the TCRdb copy retains only in-frame clones and omits some. Of millions of clones listed, approximately 94% are singletons. Sequencing was done on a sample of naive CD8+ T cells sorted from blood. The source of these receptors is a man aged 18 to 30 in good health.

This chain uses TRBV6-1 with TRBJ2-3; D is undetermined. Germline V CDR1 and CDR2: MNHNS, SASEGT. V was shortened by 3 bases and J by 0 bases, with 10 bases between the two germline ends. This CDR3 comprises 15 residues. As DNA, the CDR3 is TGTGCCAGCAGTGACATAAGCGCTAGCACAGATACGCAGTATTTT. This codes for CASSDISASTDTQYF.

CDR3 DNA sequence: TGCGCCAGCAGCTTGTATCACCGCGGATCCTACTCCTACAATGAGCAGTTCTTC. Its protein is CASSLYHRGSYSYNEQFF. The chain joins TRBV5-1 to TRBJ2-1, with D unclear. CDR1 is SGHRS, CDR2 YFSETQ, per germline. V gave up 1 base and J gave up 0 bases, with 17 bases separating them. The CDR3 contains 18 residues.

The table lists this clone with a count of one. V and J are TRBV6-1 and TRBJ2-7; D gene unclear. The CDR3 contains 12 residues. V lost 6 bases and J lost 6, with 12 bases in between. Germline lookup yields CDR1 MNHNS and CDR2 SASEGT. CDR3 region: CASRTILSEQYF. The CDR3 DNA follows: TGTGCCAGCAGGACCATCCTCTCCGAGCAGTACTTC.

The chain employs TRBV6-5 and TRBJ1-5; D not certain. V lost 6 bases and J lost 3, with 15 bases in between. The CDR3 sequence is 15 residues long. CDR1 is MNHEY and CDR2 is SVGAGI in the germline V gene. The CDR3 loop is CASSPNDGFNQPQHF. For the CDR3, the DNA is TGTGCCAGCAGCCCCAACGATGGTTTCAATCAGCCCCAGCATTTT.

The chain combines TRBV5-8 with TRBJ2-1; D not certain. Germline V lookup: CDR1 SGHTS, CDR2 YDEGEE. The CDR3 covers 11 residues. Trimming shortened V by 6 bases and J by 7 bases, and 8 bases separated the two germline ends. The CDR3 spells CASKGPNEQFF. CDR3 DNA sequence: TGTGCCAGCAAAGGGCCAAATGAGCAGTTCTTC.

The chain joins TRBV27 to TRBJ2-7; 8 bases fit TRBD1. V lost 3 bases and J lost 6; bases outside the gene matches: 16. CDR3 length: 17 residues. In germline, CDR1 is MNHEY, CDR2 SMNVEV (reference sequence). The CDR3 DNA reads as TGTGCCAGCAGTTTCCACCAGGGGGCGTCATTTCTGGGCGAGCAGTACTTC. Translating gives CASSFHQGASFLGEQYF.

The chain combines TRBV11-2 with TRBJ2-1, with 8 bases identical to TRBD1. From germline, CDR1 is SGHAT and CDR2 FQNNGV. The CDR3 has 18 residues. Losses at the gene ends were 0 bases for V and 0 bases for J; bases not matched to a gene: 7. The CDR3, as DNA: TGTGCCAGCAGCTTAGATGGGGCAGGGGGCTACTCCTACAATGAGCAGTTCTTC. Protein product: CASSLDGAGGYSYNEQFF.

The chain joins TRBV14 to TRBJ1-6; D is ambiguous. Germline CDR1 is SGHDN and CDR2 is FVKESK. The CDR3 is 16 residues long. V shed 3 bases and J shed 1 base, with 10 bases lying between them. In DNA form, the CDR3 reads TGTGCCAGCAGCCAGGAGAGCTTTTCCTATAATTCACCCCTCCACTTT. Its protein is CASSQESFSYNSPLHF.

In the case of this clone: Other DNA sequences in this specimen translate into the identical CDR3. The V and J genes are TRBV10-1 and TRBJ2-3, with unresolved D. There are 14 residues in the CDR3. V shed 3 bases and J shed 3 bases, with 10 bases lying between them. CDR1 is WNHNN, CDR2 SYGVQD, per germline (reference sequence). The CDR3 bases are TGCGCCAGCAGTGAAGGGCGGACGACAGATACGCAGTATTTT. Residues: CASSEGRTTDTQYF.